The 21 T cell receptor beta chains reported below all come from one sample, sequenced in a study of blood T cell repertoires in COVID-19. Assay used: immunoSEQ multiplex PCR; TCRdb lists only in-frame clones, some missing. The sample yields about 220,000 clones, approximately 90% seen once. Source material: peripheral blood. Every receptor here comes from a woman aged 50 to 60 with COVID-19, enrolled during active disease.

This chain links TRBV5-1 with TRBJ2-1; D is undetermined. Per the germline V gene, CDR1 is SGHRS and CDR2 is YFSETQ. The CDR3 spans 15 residues. V lost 1 base to trimming and J lost 0 bases, with 8 bases between them. The CDR3 sequence is CASSLQQSSYNEQFF. The CDR3 DNA sequence: TGCGCCAGCAGCTTGCAACAGAGCTCCTACAATGAGCAGTTCTTC. The full variable domain, rest sourced from reference TRBV5-1 and TRBJ2-1, is KAGVTQTPRYLIKTRGQQVTLSCSPISGHRSVSWYQQTPGQGLQFLFEYFSETQRNKGNFPGRFSGRQFSNSRSEMNVSTLELGDSALYLCASSLQQSSYNEQFFGPGTRLTVL.

The chain combines TRBV6-1 with TRBJ2-5; D possibly corresponds to TRBD1 (5 bases). The CDR3 extends over 18 amino acids. The ends were cut back, 2 bases at V and 4 bases at J, with 23 bases in the middle. The V gene's germline CDR1 is MNHNS and CDR2 SASEGT. This CDR3 is CASSESIGGRVLGETQYF. CDR3 DNA: TGTGCCAGCAGTGAAAGCATAGGCGGCAGGGTATTAGGAGAGACCCAGTACTTC.

The rearrangement links TRBV5-1 to TRBJ1-3; 9 bases align to TRBD1. V was clipped by 4 bases and J by 1 base; unmatched bases: 9. CDR3 length equals 17 residues. In germline, CDR1 is SGHRS, CDR2 YFSETQ. The DNA for the CDR3 is TGCGCCAGCAGCCCACTTCCGGGACAGGGATCTGGAAACACCATATATTTT. It translates to CASSPLPGQGSGNTIYF.

V usage is TRBV4-3 and J usage is TRBJ2-7, with TRBD1 matching 9 bases. Germline V gene sequence: CDR1 LGHNA, CDR2 YSLEER. The CDR3 has 17 residues. V lost 0 bases to trimming and J lost 5 bases; unmatched junction nucleotides: 11. The CDR3 loop reads CASSQDSTGTGMDEQYF. CDR3 nucleotides: TGCGCCAGCAGCCAAGACTCTACCGGGACAGGGATGGACGAGCAGTACTTC.

The chain has TRBV24-1 and TRBJ2-7; 7 nucleotides agree with TRBD1. Germline V lookup: CDR1 KGHDR, CDR2 SFDVKD. V lost 7 bases and J lost 3; bases outside the gene matches: 8. The CDR3 length is 14 residues. CDR3 loop: CATSRTGGGYEQYF. As DNA, the CDR3 is TGTGCCACCAGCAGGACAGGTGGAGGCTACGAGCAGTACTTC.

The V and J genes are TRBV7-8 and TRBJ2-2; D is possibly TRBD1 (5 bases). V lost 2 bases and J 2 bases, leaving 12 bases between the germline ends. CDR1 is SGHVS and CDR2 is FQNEAQ in the germline V gene. The CDR3 length is 16 residues. CDR3 sequence reads: CASSLRSGINTGELFF. The CDR3 nucleotides read TGTGCCAGCAGCTTACGATCAGGGATCAACACCGGGGAGCTGTTTTTT.

The genes are TRBV7-2 and TRBJ1-1; 7 positions agree with TRBD1. Germline V gene data show CDR1 as SGHTA and CDR2 as FQGNSA. After removal of 5 bases from V and 6 bases from J, the junction contained 3 bases not matched to a gene. The CDR3 spans 12 residues. This CDR3 is CASSLRGAEAFF. In DNA, the CDR3 is TGTGCCAGCAGCCTCAGGGGGGCTGAAGCTTTCTTT. The full variable domain, its missing parts supplied by reference TRBV7-2 and TRBJ1-1, is GAGVSQSPSNKVTEKGKDVELRCDPISGHTALYWYRQSLGQGLEFLIYFQGNSAPDKSGLPSDRFSAERTGGSVSTLTIQRTQQEDSAVYLCASSLRGAEAFFGQGTRLTVV.

The chain recombines TRBV28 with TRBJ1-4; 7 nucleotides agree with TRBD1. J gave up 6 bases and V 6 bases, and 10 bases lay outside the gene matches. CDR1 and CDR2 (germline): MDHEN, SYDVKM. The CDR3 extends over 15 amino acids. Here the CDR3 DNA reads TGTGCCAGCAGCTCTTTAGGGGGCGAGTATGAAAAACTGTTTTTT. It translates to CASSSLGGEYEKLFF.

This clone was found once. The CDR3 coding sequence is TGTGCCAGCAGTTTGGGCAGGGGCTATGGCTACACCTTC. Translation: CASSLGRGYGYTF. J is TRBJ1-2 and V is TRBV27, with a possible D match to TRBD1 (6 bases). V was cut by 3 bases and J by 4 bases, with 9 bases left in between. Germline-derived CDR1 and CDR2 are MNHEY and SMNVEV (reference sequence). This CDR3 has 13 amino acids.

The V call is TRBV14, the J call TRBJ1-1; the match to TRBD1 covers 9 bases. There are 13 residues in the CDR3. Germline CDR1 is SGHDN and CDR2 is FVKESK. Trimming removed 1 base from V and 11 bases from J; junction bases left unmatched: 5. For the CDR3, the DNA is TGTGCCAGCAGCCAAGCTACAGGGGGCGATGCTTTCTTT. This translates into CASSQATGGDAFF.

The chain combines TRBV29-1 with TRBJ2-3, with D possibly being TRBD1 (6 bases). The CDR3 loop spans 10 amino acids. The germline V gene encodes CDR1 SQVTM and CDR2 ANQGSEA. The V and J ends lost 8 bases and 12 bases respectively, with 15 bases between them. The CDR3 is CSSGHAPQYF. CDR3 coding DNA: TGCAGCTCGGGACATGCCCCCCAGTATTTT.

V usage is TRBV6-5 and J usage is TRBJ1-1, with 7 bases that match TRBD1. Trimming took 8 bases from V and 1 from J; bases not matched to a gene: 10. Germline CDR1 MNHEY, CDR2 SVGAGI. This CDR3 comprises 15 residues. The CDR3 sequence: CASGTEQMANTEAFF. CDR3 coding DNA: TGTGCCAGCGGGACAGAACAAATGGCGAACACTGAAGCTTTCTTT.

The chain has TRBV6-5 and TRBJ1-2; TRBD1 agrees at 7 bases. The CDR3 sequence is 13 residues long. In germline, CDR1 is MNHEY, CDR2 SVGAGI. V shed 5 bases and J 8 bases; nucleotides not matched to a gene: 8. CDR3 coding DNA: TGTGCCAGCAGTCCCGACAGGGCGACGGGCTACACCTTC. Translated: CASSPDRATGYTF.

The V call is TRBV4-1, the J call TRBJ2-2; maybe TRBD1 (5 bases). The CDR3 sequence is 12 residues long. Germline CDR1 MGHRA, CDR2 YSYEKL. V was trimmed by 6 bases and J by 6 bases, leaving 8 bases between them. The CDR3 reads CASRQGAGELFF. The CDR3 region has the DNA TGCGCCAGCAGGCAGGGTGCCGGGGAGCTGTTTTTT.

The rearrangement uses TRBV19 and TRBJ1-5; 7 positions match TRBD1. The germline V gene encodes CDR1 LNHDA and CDR2 SQIVND (reference sequence). The CDR3 runs to 14 residues. J lost 2 bases, V lost 5 bases, and 3 bases had no gene match. This CDR3 is CASSVTGGNQPQHF. DNA of the CDR3: TGTGCCAGTAGTGTTACAGGGGGCAATCAGCCCCAGCATTTT.

The V call is TRBV4-2, the J call TRBJ2-3, with D possibly being TRBD1 (6 bases). With 0 bases removed from V and 5 bases from J, the gap between germline ends came to 15 bases. CDR3 length equals 16 residues. CDR1 is LGHNA and CDR2 is YNFKEQ in the germline V gene. DNA of the CDR3: TGTGCCAGCAGCCAAGATCTGGGTGGGGGCGGAGATACGCAGTATTTT. This codes for CASSQDLGGGGDTQYF.

The chain employs TRBV14 and TRBJ2-3; tentative D call: TRBD2 (6 bases). The V end was cut by 5 bases, the J end by 2 bases, with 14 bases between. CDR1 and CDR2 from the germline V gene are SGHDN and FVKESK. CDR3 length: 15 residues. The CDR3 DNA is TGTGCCAGCAGCGCCTTAGCGGACCTCACAGATACGCAGTATTTT. Residues: CASSALADLTDTQYF.

This chain uses TRBV5-1 with TRBJ2-1; 10 nucleotides agree with TRBD2. CDR3 length: 16 amino acids. CDR1 is SGHRS, CDR2 YFSETQ, per germline. The J segment lost 4 bases and the V segment lost 4 bases, leaving 8 bases of the junction unmatched. The CDR3 is CASSPAAAGGYNEQFF. The CDR3 nucleotides read TGCGCCAGCAGCCCGGCCGCAGCGGGGGGGTACAATGAGCAGTTCTTC.

The V call is TRBV7-2, the J call TRBJ2-1; 12 nucleotides line up with TRBD2. The CDR3 spans 16 residues. V trimming: 2 bases; J trimming: 6 bases; junction bases outside the gene matches: 5. Germline V CDR1 and CDR2: SGHTA, FQGNSA. CDR3 in amino acids: CASSLMPSGGANEQFF. The CDR3 nucleotides are TGTGCCAGCAGCTTAATGCCTAGCGGGGGGGCCAATGAGCAGTTCTTC.

The chain is built from TRBV5-6 and TRBJ2-5, with 8 bases aligning to TRBD1. The CDR3 runs 14 residues. The V gene's germline CDR1 is SGHDT and CDR2 YYEEEE. V was pared by 4 bases and J by 3 bases, with 5 bases of the junction left unmatched. Here the CDR3 DNA reads TGTGCCAGCAGCGGTACAGGGGGTGAAGAGACCCAGTACTTC. Its protein is CASSGTGGEETQYF.

This chain connects TRBV7-9 to TRBJ1-1; D perhaps matches TRBD1 (6 bases). V dropped 5 bases and J dropped 1 base, with 14 bases sitting between them. The CDR3 loop spans 15 amino acids. Germline assignment: CDR1 SEHNR and CDR2 FQNEAQ (reference sequence). CDR3: CASSVGQWPNTEAFF. CDR3 bases: TGTGCCAGCAGCGTTGGACAGTGGCCGAACACTGAAGCTTTCTTT.